The entry below describes one T cell receptor beta chain. This sample was taken from a study of T cell changes during pregnancy in multiple sclerosis. The germline V gene encodes CDR1 MNHNY and CDR2 SVGAGI (reference sequence). The CDR3 extends over 12 amino acids. V was cut by 8 bases and J by 2 bases, with 9 bases left in between. Data came from immunoSEQ multiplex PCR; TCRdb stores just in-frame clones and leaves some out. The sample includes about 13,000 clones, about 90% of them seen just once. Sequenced here: CD8+ T cells from peripheral blood mononuclear cells, sampled after pregnancy. The chain joins TRBV6-6 to TRBJ2-5, with D tentatively TRBD2 (5 bases). This TCR came from a female donor in good health, enrolled as a control in a pregnancy study. The CDR3 nucleotides are TGTGCCAGCTGGTCGGGGCAAGAGACCCAGTACTTC. This gives the protein CASWSGQETQYF.